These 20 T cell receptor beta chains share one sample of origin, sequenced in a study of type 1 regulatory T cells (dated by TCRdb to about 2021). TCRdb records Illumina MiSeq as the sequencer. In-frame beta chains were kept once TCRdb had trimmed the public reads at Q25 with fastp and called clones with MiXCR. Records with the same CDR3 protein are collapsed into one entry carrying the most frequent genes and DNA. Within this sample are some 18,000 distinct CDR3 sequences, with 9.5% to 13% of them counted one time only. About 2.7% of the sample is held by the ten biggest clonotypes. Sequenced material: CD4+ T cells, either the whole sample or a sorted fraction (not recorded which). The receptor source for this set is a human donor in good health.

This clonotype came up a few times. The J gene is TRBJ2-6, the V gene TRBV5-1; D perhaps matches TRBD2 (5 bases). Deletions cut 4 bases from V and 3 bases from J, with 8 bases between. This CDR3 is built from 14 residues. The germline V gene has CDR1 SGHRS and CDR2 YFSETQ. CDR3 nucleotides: TGCGCCAGCAGCCGTGAGGGTGGGGCCAACGTCCTGACTTTC. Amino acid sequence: CASSREGGANVLTF.

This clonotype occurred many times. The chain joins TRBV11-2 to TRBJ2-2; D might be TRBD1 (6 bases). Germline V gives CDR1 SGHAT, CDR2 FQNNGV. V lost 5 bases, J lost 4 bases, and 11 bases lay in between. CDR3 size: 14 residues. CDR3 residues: CASSPGAVTGELFF. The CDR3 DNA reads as TGTGCCAGCAGCCCAGGGGCGGTCACCGGGGAGCTGTTTTTT.

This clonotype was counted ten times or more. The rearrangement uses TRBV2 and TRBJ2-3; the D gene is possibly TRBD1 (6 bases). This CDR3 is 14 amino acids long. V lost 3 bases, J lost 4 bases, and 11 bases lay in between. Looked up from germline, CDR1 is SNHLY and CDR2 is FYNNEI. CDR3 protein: CASSDRGGADTQYF. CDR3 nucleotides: TGTGCCAGCAGTGACAGGGGTGGCGCAGATACGCAGTATTTT.

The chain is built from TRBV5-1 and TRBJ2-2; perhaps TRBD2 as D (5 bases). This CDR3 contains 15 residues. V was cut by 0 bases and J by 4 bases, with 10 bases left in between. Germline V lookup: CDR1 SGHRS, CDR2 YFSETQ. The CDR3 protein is CASSLEAGGTGELFF. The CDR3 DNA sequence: TGCGCCAGCAGCTTGGAGGCTGGAGGCACCGGGGAGCTGTTTTTT.

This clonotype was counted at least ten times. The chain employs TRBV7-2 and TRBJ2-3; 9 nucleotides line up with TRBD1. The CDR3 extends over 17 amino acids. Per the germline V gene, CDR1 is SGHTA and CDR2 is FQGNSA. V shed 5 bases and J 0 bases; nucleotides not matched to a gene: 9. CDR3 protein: CASSPYRGQTSTDTQYF. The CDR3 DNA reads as TGTGCCAGCAGCCCGTACAGGGGGCAAACTAGCACAGATACGCAGTATTTT.

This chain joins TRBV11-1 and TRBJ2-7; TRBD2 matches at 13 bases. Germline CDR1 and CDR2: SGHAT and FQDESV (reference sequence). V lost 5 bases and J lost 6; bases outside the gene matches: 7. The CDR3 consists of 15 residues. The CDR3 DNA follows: TGTGCCAGCAGCACGGGACTAGCGGGATTCGGCGAGCAGTACTTC. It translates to CASSTGLAGFGEQYF. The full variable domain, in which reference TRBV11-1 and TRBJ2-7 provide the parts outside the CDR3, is EAEVAQSPRYKITEKSQAVAFWCDPISGHATLYWYRQILGQGPELLVQFQDESVVDDSQLPKDRFSAERLKGVDSTLKIQPAELGDSAMYLCASSTGLAGFGEQYFGPGTRLTVT.

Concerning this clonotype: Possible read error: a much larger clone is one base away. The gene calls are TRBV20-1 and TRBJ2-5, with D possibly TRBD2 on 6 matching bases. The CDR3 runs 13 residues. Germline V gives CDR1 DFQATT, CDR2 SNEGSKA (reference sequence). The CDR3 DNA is TGCAGTGCTAATCCTAGCGCCCAAGAGACCCGGTACTTC. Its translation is CSANPSAQETRYF.

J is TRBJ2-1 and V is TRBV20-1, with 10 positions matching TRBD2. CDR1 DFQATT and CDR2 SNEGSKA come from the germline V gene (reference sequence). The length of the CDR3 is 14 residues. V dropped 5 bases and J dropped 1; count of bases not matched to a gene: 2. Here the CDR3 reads CSAGTSVSYNEQFF. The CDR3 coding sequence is TGCAGTGCTGGGACTAGCGTGTCCTACAATGAGCAGTTCTTC.

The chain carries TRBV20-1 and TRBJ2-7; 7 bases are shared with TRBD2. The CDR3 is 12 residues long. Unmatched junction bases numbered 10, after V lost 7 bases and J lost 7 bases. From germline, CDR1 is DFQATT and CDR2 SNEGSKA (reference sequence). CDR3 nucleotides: TGCAGTGTGGGAGGGACCCCTCGGGAGCAGTACTTC. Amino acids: CSVGGTPREQYF.

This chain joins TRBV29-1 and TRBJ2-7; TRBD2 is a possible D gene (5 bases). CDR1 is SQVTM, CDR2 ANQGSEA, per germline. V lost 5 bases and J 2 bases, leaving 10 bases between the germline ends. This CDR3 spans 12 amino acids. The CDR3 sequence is CSVSRGTYEQYF. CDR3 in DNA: TGCAGCGTTTCTCGGGGTACCTACGAGCAGTACTTC.

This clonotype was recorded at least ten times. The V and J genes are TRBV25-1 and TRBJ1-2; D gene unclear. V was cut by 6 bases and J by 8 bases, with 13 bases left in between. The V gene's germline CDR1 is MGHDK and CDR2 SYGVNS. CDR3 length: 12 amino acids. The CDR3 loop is CASRDHNGGYTF. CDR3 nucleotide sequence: TGTGCCAGCAGGGACCACAATGGGGGCTACACCTTC.

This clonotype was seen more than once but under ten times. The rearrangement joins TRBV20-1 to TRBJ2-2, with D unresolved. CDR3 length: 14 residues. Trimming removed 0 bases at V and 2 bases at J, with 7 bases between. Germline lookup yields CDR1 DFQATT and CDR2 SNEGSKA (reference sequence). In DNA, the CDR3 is TGCAGTGCTAGAGACGGCGCCAACACCGGGGAGCTGTTTTTT. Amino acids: CSARDGANTGELFF.

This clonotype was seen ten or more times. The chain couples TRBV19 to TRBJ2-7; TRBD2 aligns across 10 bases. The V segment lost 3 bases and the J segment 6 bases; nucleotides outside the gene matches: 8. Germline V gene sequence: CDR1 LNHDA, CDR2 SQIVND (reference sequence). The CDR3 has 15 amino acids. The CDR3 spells CASSMTAGGPVEQYF. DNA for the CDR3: TGTGCCAGTAGTATGACAGCGGGAGGGCCGGTCGAGCAGTACTTC.

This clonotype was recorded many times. CDR3 sequence reads: CASSLAERPNNEQFF. The CDR3 bases are TGCGCCAGCAGCTTGGCCGAACGCCCAAACAATGAGCAGTTCTTC. This chain joins TRBV5-1 and TRBJ2-1; D unresolved. The germline gives CDR1 SGHRS, CDR2 YFSETQ. Trimming took off 0 bases at V and 5 bases at J, with 12 bases between the two ends. The CDR3 consists of 15 residues.

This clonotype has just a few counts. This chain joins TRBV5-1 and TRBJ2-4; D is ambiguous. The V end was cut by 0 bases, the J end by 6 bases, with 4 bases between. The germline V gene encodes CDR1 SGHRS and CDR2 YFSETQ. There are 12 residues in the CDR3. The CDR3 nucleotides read TGCGCCAGCAGCTTGGACAGAAACATTCAGTACTTC. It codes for CASSLDRNIQYF.

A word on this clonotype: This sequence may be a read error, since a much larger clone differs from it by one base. The CDR3 spells CSAKSGMNTEAYF. The DNA of the CDR3 is TGCAGTGCTAAGAGCGGGATGAACACTGAAGCTTACTTT. The rearrangement joins TRBV20-1 to TRBJ1-1; D ambiguous. This CDR3 region has 13 residues. The germline CDR1 and CDR2 sequences are DFQATT and SNEGSKA (reference sequence).

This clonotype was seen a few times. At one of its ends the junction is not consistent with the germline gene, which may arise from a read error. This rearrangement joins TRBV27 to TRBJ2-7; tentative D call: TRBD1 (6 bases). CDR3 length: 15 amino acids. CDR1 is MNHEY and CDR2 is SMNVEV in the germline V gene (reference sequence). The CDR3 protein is CAGRGTSGAPGEQYF. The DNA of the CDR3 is TGTGCCGGCAGGGGTACATCTGGGGCCCCCGGCGAGCAGTACTTC.

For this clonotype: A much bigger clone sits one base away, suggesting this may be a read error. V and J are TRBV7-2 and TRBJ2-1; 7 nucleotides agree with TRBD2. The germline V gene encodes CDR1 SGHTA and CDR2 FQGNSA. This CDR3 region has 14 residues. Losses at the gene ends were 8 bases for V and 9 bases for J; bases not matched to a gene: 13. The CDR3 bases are TGTACCAGCCAGGCCCTTGGGGGGGGGAGTGAGCAGTTCTTC. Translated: CTSQALGGGSEQFF.

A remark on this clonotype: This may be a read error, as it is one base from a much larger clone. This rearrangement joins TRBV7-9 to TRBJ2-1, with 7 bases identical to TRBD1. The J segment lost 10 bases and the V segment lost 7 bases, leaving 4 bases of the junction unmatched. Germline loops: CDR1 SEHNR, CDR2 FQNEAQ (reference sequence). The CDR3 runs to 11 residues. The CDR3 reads CASTPQGEQFF. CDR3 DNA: TGTGCCAGCACCCCACAGGGGGAGCAGTTCTTC.

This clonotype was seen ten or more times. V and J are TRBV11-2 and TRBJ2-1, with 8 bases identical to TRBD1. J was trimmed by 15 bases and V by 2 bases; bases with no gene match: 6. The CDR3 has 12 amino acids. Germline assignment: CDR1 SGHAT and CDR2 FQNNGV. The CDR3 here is CASSLTRGHLFF. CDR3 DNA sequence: TGTGCCAGCAGCTTAACCAGGGGGCATCTGTTCTTC.